The entry below describes one TCR beta chain. Germline values: CDR1 SGHDT, CDR2 YYEEEE. V dropped 0 bases and J dropped 0 bases, with 13 bases sitting between them. The CDR3 runs 18 residues. The data stem from a study of technical replicates of blood from a few donors. Assay: immunoSEQ multiplex PCR; the TCRdb copy retains only in-frame clones and omits some. This table holds approximately 82,000 clones, roughly 94% found once. Sequenced input: T cells isolated from PBMCs. This chain joins TRBV5-6 and TRBJ2-6, with D perhaps TRBD2 (5 bases). This TCR derives from a human donor in good health. Written as DNA, the CDR3 is TGTGCCAGCAGCTTGGGAGGGTATCGCCCCTCTGGGGCCAACGTCCTGACTTTC. It codes for CASSLGGYRPSGANVLTF.